Listed here are 9 T cell receptor beta chains from one sample, sequenced in a study of long-term antiretroviral therapy in people with HIV. The run of the v3.0 immunoSEQ assay was at survey level. Generated by immunoSEQ multiplex PCR, the TCRdb table keeps only in-frame clones and is missing some. The data contain about 33,000 clones, around 80% of them seen just once; the ten biggest clones take up under 8.5%. The input for sequencing was unsorted PBMCs, taken 2 years after starting antiretroviral therapy. These receptors came from a woman aged 50 to 60 with HIV.

This chain joins TRBV29-1 and TRBJ2-1; D may be TRBD1 (6 bases). CDR1 SQVTM and CDR2 ANQGSEA come from the germline V gene. This CDR3 region has 14 residues. V gave up 1 base and J gave up 6 bases, with 13 bases separating them. This chain's CDR3 is CSVEGGGSTNEQFF. The CDR3 nucleotides read TGCAGCGTTGAAGGAGGGGGTTCTACCAATGAGCAGTTCTTC.

CDR3 loop: CASSLERGGPYEQYV. The CDR3 bases are TGTGCCAGCAGCTTGGAGCGAGGAGGTCCCTACGAGCAGTACGTC. The rearrangement uses TRBV5-6 and TRBJ2-7; TRBD2 might be the D (5 bases). V was cut by 0 bases and J by 2 bases, with 12 bases left in between. Germline V lookup: CDR1 SGHDT, CDR2 YYEEEE. This CDR3 spans 15 amino acids.

The genes are TRBV30 and TRBJ2-4, with D tentatively TRBD1 (5 bases). Germline V lookup: CDR1 GTSNPN, CDR2 SVGIG (reference sequence). This CDR3 is built from 18 residues. Between the trimmed V and J ends, which lost 5 bases and 0 bases, there was a span of 23 bases. The CDR3 spells CAWQRGPAGILAKNIQYF. DNA for the CDR3: TGTGCCTGGCAAAGGGGCCCCGCAGGGATTTTAGCCAAAAACATTCAGTACTTC.

On this clone: One end of the junction is discordant with germline, which a read error may explain. V usage is TRBV5-3 and J usage is TRBJ1-1, with D perhaps matching TRBD1 (6 bases). TRBV5-3 is noted as an ORF with a role that remains uncertain. The CDR3 totals 14 residues. The CDR3 protein is CASSFGGRNTEAFF. DNA for the CDR3: TGTGCCAGCAGCTTCGGGGGCCGGAACACTGAAGCTTTCTTT.

J is TRBJ1-2 and V is TRBV5-6; a possible D gene is TRBD1 (5 bases). CDR1 SGHDT and CDR2 YYEEEE come from the germline V gene. Between the trimmed V and J ends, which lost 1 base and 3 bases, there was a span of 10 bases. The CDR3 runs 14 residues. Written as DNA, the CDR3 is TGTGCCAGCAGCTTGAGAGGGGCTGACTATGGCTACACCTTC. This gives the protein CASSLRGADYGYTF.

The rearrangement uses TRBV10-3 and TRBJ1-5; a weak D match, TRBD1 (5 bases). Germline V lookup: CDR1 ENHRY, CDR2 SYGVKD. The V gene lost 0 bases and the J gene lost 2 bases, with 8 bases spanning the gap. This CDR3 region has 15 residues. This CDR3 reads CAISESSGGNQPQHF. The CDR3 region has the DNA TGTGCCATCAGTGAGTCATCGGGGGGCAATCAGCCCCAGCATTTT.

This chain uses TRBV21-1 with TRBJ1-5. TRBV21-1 has pseudogene status. This CDR3 spans 12 amino acids. The DNA for the CDR3 is TGTGCCAGCAGCTTTATCGGGGGACCCCAGCATTTT. Protein: CASSFIGGPQHF.

The rearrangement joins TRBV7-2 to TRBJ2-3, with TRBD2 as a possible D gene (6 bases). This CDR3 spans 17 amino acids. The germline gives CDR1 SGHTA, CDR2 FQGNSA. Between the trimmed V and J ends, which lost 3 bases and 3 bases, there was a span of 19 bases. DNA for the CDR3: TGTGCCAGCAGCTTTGGCGGGGCTAACCCTAAAACAGATACGCAGTATTTT. Its protein product is CASSFGGANPKTDTQYF.

This clone has more than one count but fewer than ten. The chain carries TRBV15 and TRBJ1-4; D not certain. The V end was cut by 0 bases, the J end by 7 bases, with 6 bases between. Looked up from germline, CDR1 is LNHNV and CDR2 is YYDKDF (reference sequence). This CDR3 is built from 13 residues. This chain's CDR3 is CATSRDFSEKLFF. CDR3 coding DNA: TGTGCCACCAGCAGAGATTTTAGTGAAAAACTGTTTTTT.